Sequencing of this T cell receptor (beta chain) was carried out in a study of blood T cell repertoires in COVID-19. Study background: The origin of the acute and convalescent COVID-19 samples was the United States, Italy and Spain.

Per the study methods: Reference gene primer amplification in the assay estimated nucleated cell counts. The assay was immunoSEQ multiplex PCR, and TCRdb's table has in-frame clones only and misses some. D and trimming come from the DNA, and the V and J calls and clone size come from that table. In the table there are about 170,000 clones, around 87% of which are singletons. A Seattle source enrolled patients during active infection and followed them longitudinally. The length of the CDR3 is 13 residues. V was cut by 6 bases and J by 3 bases, with 11 bases left in between. The V gene's germline CDR1 is SGHTA and CDR2 FQGTGA.

V and J are TRBV7-3 and TRBJ1-1; TRBD1 might be the D (5 bases). Sequencing was done on a sample of peripheral blood. The source is a woman of 80 years or more with COVID-19, enrolled during active disease. CDR3 in amino acids: CASSPGRDTEAFF. CDR3 bases: TGTGCCAGCAGTCCGGGCAGGGACACTGAAGCTTTCTTT.